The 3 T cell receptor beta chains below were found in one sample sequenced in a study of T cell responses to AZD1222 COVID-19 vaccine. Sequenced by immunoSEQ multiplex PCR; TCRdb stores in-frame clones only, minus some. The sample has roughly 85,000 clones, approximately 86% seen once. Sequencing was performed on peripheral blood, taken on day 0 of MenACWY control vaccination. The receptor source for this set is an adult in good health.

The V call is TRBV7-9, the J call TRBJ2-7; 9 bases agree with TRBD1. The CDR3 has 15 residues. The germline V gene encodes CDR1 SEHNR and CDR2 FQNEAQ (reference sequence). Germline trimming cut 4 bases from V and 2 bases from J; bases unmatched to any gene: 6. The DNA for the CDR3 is TGTGCCAGCAGCTCTCCGGGACAGGGCACCTACGAGCAGTACTTC. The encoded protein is CASSSPGQGTYEQYF.

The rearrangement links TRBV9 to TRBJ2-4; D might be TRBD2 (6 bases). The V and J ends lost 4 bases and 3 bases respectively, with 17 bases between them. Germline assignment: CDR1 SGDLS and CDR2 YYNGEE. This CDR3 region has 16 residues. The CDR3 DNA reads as TGTGCCAGCAGCTCCACCGGGGTTAGCGGCAAAAACATTCAGTACTTC. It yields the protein CASSSTGVSGKNIQYF.

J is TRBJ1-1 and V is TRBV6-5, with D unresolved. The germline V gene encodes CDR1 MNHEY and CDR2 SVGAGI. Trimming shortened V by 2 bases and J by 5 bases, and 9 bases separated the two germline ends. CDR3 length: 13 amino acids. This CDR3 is CASSYTEETEAFF. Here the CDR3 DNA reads TGTGCCAGCAGTTACACGGAGGAAACTGAAGCTTTCTTT.